This T cell receptor beta chain was sequenced during a study of blood T cell repertoires in COVID-19. The CDR3 spans 17 residues. CDR1 is LNHDA and CDR2 is SQIVND in the germline V gene (reference sequence). With 6 bases removed from V and 1 base from J, the gap between germline ends came to 21 bases. Profiling relied on immunoSEQ multiplex PCR, and the TCRdb table lists in-frame clones only, not all of them. The data show 150,000 to 200,000 clones, 81% seen once. This receptor was obtained from a woman at least 80 years old with COVID-19, enrolled during active disease. The J gene is TRBJ1-1, the V gene TRBV19; D is perhaps TRBD1 (6 bases). Specimen: peripheral blood. This CDR3 is CASRHIGGGGRNTEAFF. CDR3 in DNA: TGTGCCAGTAGGCATATCGGGGGCGGGGGCCGGAACACTGAAGCTTTCTTT.